The source of this T cell receptor beta chain is a study of T-cell memory formation after mild COVID-19. About the study: The study found TCR clusters largely donor specific. Study-wide results and limits: Researchers report contracting CD4+ clones mostly in CM and EM, with CD8+ clones in EMRA. Clones that contracted from day 15 to 85 were balanced CD4/CD8, while later expanders leaned CD4+.

The CDR3 runs 14 residues. The V end lost 7 bases, the J end lost 6 bases, and 16 bases lay between the germline ends. Germline assignment: CDR1 LNHDA and CDR2 SQIVND (reference sequence). This clonotype was observed a few times. Its antigen is still unknown. Researchers used 5'RACE with constant-segment primers to make TCR alpha and TCR beta cDNA libraries that carry sample barcodes and UMIs. TCRdb called the 5' RACE reads again in MiXCR, with one record for every CDR3 protein. The sample has 350,000 to 500,000 distinct CDR3 sequences, roughly a quarter seen once. The source of this sequence is an adult woman who had mild COVID-19 (a few samples of this study predate the infection). Cell type and time point are not known. The material sequenced was PBMCs or a T cell subset sorted from them (not recorded which). This chain joins TRBV19 and TRBJ2-1, with D perhaps matching TRBD1 or TRBD2 (5 bases each). Here the CDR3 reads CASTRDVVANEQFF. The CDR3 DNA reads as TGTGCCAGTACCAGGGACGTAGTTGCCAATGAGCAGTTCTTC.